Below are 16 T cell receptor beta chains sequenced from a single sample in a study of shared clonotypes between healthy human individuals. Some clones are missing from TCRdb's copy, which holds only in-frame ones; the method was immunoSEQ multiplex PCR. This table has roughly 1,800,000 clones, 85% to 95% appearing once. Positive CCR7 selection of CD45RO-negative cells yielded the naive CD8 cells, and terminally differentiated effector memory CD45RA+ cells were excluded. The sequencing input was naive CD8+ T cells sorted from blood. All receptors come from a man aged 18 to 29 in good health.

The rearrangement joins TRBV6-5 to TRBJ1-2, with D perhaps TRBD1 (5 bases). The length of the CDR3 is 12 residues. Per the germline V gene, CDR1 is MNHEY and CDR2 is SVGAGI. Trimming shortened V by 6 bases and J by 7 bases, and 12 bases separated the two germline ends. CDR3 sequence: CASSPGASGYTF. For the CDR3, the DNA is TGTGCCAGCAGCCCCGGGGCGTCTGGCTACACCTTC.

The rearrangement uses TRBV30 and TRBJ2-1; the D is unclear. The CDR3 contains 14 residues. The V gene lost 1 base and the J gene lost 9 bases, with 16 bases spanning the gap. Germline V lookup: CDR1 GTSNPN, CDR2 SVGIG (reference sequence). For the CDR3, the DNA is TGTGCCTGGAGTGAACGCAACAAAGACGGTGAGCAGTTCTTC. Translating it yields CAWSERNKDGEQFF.

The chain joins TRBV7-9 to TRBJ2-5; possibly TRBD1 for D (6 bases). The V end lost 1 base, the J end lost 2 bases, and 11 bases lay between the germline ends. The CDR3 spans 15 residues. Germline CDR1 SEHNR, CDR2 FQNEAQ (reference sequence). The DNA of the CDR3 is TGTGCCAGCAGCTTAGTTAGGGGGTTTCAAGAGACCCAGTACTTC. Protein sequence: CASSLVRGFQETQYF.

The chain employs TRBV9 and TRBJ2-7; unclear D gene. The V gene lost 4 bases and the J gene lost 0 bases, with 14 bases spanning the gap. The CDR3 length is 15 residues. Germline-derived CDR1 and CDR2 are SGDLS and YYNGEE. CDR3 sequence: CASSPGSAPSYEQYF. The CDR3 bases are TGTGCCAGCAGCCCCGGGTCAGCCCCCTCCTACGAGCAGTACTTC. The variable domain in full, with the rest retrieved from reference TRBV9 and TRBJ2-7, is DSGVTQTPKHLITATGQRVTLRCSPRSGDLSVYWYQQSLDQGLQFLIQYYNGEERAKGNILERFSAQQFPDLHSELNLSSLELGDSALYFCASSPGSAPSYEQYFGPGTRLTVT.

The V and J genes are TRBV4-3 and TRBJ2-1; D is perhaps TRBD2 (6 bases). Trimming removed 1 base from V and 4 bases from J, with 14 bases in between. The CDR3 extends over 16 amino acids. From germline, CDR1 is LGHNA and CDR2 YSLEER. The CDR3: CASSQGLTSSYNEQFF. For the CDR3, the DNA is TGCGCCAGCAGCCAAGGGTTAACTAGCAGTTACAATGAGCAGTTCTTC.

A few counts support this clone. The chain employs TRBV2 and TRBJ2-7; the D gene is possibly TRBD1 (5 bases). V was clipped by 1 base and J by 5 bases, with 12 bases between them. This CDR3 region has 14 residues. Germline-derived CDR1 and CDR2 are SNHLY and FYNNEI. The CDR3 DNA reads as TGTGCCAGCAGTGAAGTGGGGCCGGATCACGAGCAGTACTTC. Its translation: CASSEVGPDHEQYF.

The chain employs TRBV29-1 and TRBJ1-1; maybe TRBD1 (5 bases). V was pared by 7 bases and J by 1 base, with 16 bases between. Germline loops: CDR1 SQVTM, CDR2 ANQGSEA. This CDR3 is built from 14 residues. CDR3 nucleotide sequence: TGCAGCGCCAGGGTGGAGGGCCCGAACACTGAAGCTTTCTTT. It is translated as CSARVEGPNTEAFF.

The CDR3 loop reads CASSPKWAGGQETQYF. The DNA of the CDR3 is TGCGCCAGCAGCCCCAAGTGGGCGGGGGGGCAAGAGACCCAGTACTTC. The chain carries TRBV4-3 and TRBJ2-5; 9 positions agree with TRBD2. Trimming removed 4 bases from V and 2 bases from J; junction bases left unmatched: 8. The V gene's germline CDR1 is LGHNA and CDR2 YSLEER. The CDR3 sequence is 16 residues long.

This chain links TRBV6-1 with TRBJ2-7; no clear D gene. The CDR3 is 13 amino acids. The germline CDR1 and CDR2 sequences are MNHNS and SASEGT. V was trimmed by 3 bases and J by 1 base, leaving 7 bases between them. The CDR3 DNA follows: TGTGCCAGCAGTGACGACCTTTCCTACGAGCAGTACTTC. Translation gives CASSDDLSYEQYF.

CDR3 nucleotide sequence: TGTGCCAGCAGCCCCACTAGGGGAGAGGTTAGGGACAATGAGCAGTTCTTC. This encodes CASSPTRGEVRDNEQFF. V usage is TRBV7-9 and J usage is TRBJ2-1; D possibly uses TRBD1 or TRBD2 (5 bases each). The CDR3 consists of 17 residues. Germline V gene sequence: CDR1 SEHNR, CDR2 FQNEAQ (reference sequence). V was cut by 5 bases and J by 5 bases, with 22 bases left in between. Using reference TRBV7-9 and TRBJ2-1 for the parts outside the CDR3, the full variable domain is DTGVSQNPRHKITKRGQNVTFRCDPISEHNRLYWYRQTLGQGPEFLTYFQNEAQLEKSRLLSDRFSAERPKGSFSTLEIQRTEQGDSAMYLCASSPTRGEVRDNEQFFGPGTRLTVL.

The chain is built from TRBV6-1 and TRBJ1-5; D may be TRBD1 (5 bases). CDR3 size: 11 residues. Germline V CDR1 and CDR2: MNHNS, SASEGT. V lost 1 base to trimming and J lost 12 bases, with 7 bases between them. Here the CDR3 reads CASSEEGLQHF. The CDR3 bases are TGTGCCAGCAGTGAAGAGGGACTCCAGCATTTT.

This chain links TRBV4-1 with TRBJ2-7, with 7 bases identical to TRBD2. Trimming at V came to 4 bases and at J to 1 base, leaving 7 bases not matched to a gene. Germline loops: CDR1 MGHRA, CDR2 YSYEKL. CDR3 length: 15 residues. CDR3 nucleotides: TGCGCCAGCAGCCCGTTTTCTAGCGGATCCTACGAGCAGTACTTC. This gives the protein CASSPFSSGSYEQYF.

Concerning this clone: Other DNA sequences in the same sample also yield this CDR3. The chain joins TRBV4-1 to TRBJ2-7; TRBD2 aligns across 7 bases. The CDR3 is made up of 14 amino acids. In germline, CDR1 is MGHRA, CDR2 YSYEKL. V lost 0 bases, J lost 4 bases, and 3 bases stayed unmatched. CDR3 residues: CASSQDGGGYEQYF. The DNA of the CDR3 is TGCGCCAGCAGCCAAGATGGGGGGGGATACGAGCAGTACTTC.

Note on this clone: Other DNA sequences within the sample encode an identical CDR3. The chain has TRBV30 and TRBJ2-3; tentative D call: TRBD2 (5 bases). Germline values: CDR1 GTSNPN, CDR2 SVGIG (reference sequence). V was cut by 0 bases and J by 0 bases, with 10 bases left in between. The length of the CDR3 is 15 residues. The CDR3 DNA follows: TGTGCCTGGAGTGTAGGTAGCGCTAGCACAGATACGCAGTATTTT. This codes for CAWSVGSASTDTQYF.

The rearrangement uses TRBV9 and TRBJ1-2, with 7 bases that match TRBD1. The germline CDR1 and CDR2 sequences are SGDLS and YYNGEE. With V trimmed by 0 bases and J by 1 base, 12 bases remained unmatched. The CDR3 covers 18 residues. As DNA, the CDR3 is TGTGCCAGCAGCGTAGAAGGGGGAGGGACAGATCTTAACTATGGCTACACCTTC. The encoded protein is CASSVEGGGTDLNYGYTF. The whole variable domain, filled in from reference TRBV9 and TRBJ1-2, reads DSGVTQTPKHLITATGQRVTLRCSPRSGDLSVYWYQQSLDQGLQFLIQYYNGEERAKGNILERFSAQQFPDLHSELNLSSLELGDSALYFCASSVEGGGTDLNYGYTFGSGTRLTVV.

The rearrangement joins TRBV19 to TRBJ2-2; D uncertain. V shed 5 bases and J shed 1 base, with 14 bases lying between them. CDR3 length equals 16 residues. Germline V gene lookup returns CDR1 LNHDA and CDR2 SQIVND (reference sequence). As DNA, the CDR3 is TGTGCCAGTAGTCCTCGTATTAGCCAGAACACCGGGGAGCTGTTTTTT. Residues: CASSPRISQNTGELFF.